This T cell receptor (beta chain) was observed in a study of blood T cells in healthy people across ages. Alongside a J-beta primer mix, a sample-barcoded 5' primer served in a second PCR lasting about 7 to 12 cycles. Each CDR3 protein gets one entry after TCRdb re-called the 5' RACE reads with MiXCR. The sample lists about 780,000 distinct CDR3 sequences; about a quarter were seen once. This CDR3 region has 15 residues. V lost 1 base, J lost 8 bases, and 14 bases lay in between. Germline V gene lookup returns CDR1 SEHNR and CDR2 FQNEAQ (reference sequence). This clonotype was detected a few times. The data were also submitted as part of a second study, on T cells of mothers and their children.

V and J are TRBV7-9 and TRBJ1-4, with D unclear. The receptor comes from a boy aged 5-17 years in good health. Specimen: blood. CDR3 nucleotide sequence: TGTGCCAGCAGCTTAGGCCGACTTTTGGGCGAAAAACTGTTTTTT. This encodes CASSLGRLLGEKLFF.